The 20 T cell receptor beta chains below come from one sample, sequenced in a study of cytomegalovirus exposure and HLA in healthy donors. Using immunoSEQ multiplex PCR, the repertoire was profiled, and TCRdb retains in-frame clones only, with some absent. This sample has fewer than 400,000 clones, with approximately 85% found just once. Sequencing was done on a sample of PBMCs. The receptors derive from a man younger than 40 in good health and CMV-seronegative.

The chain combines TRBV6-1 with TRBJ2-2, with 9 nucleotides matching TRBD1. CDR1 and CDR2 (germline): MNHNS, SASEGT. This CDR3 comprises 17 residues. The ends lost 4 bases at V and 6 bases at J; junction bases unmatched: 12. The CDR3 loop reads CASSADPGQGGPGELFF. The DNA of the CDR3 is TGTGCCAGCAGTGCAGATCCGGGACAGGGAGGCCCCGGGGAGCTGTTTTTT.

V usage is TRBV13 and J usage is TRBJ2-3; 14 bases fit TRBD2. The CDR3 is 17 amino acids. V dropped 2 bases and J dropped 3; count of bases not matched to a gene: 4. Per the germline V gene, CDR1 is PRHDT and CDR2 is FYEKMQ (reference sequence). The CDR3 here is CASSLRLAGGLTDTQYF. CDR3 bases: TGTGCCAGCAGCTTACGACTAGCGGGGGGGCTGACAGATACGCAGTATTTT.

Only one count was recorded for this clone. The J gene is TRBJ2-5, the V gene TRBV19; a possible D gene is TRBD2 (6 bases). Trimming left V 1 base short and J 2 bases short, with 11 bases between. The CDR3 has 15 residues. Looked up from germline, CDR1 is LNHDA and CDR2 is SQIVND (reference sequence). CDR3 nucleotides: TGTGCCAGTAGTATAGTGCCGGGGACTCAAGAGACCCAGTACTTC. Amino acids: CASSIVPGTQETQYF.

The chain has TRBV11-2 and TRBJ2-5, with TRBD1 matching over 9 bases. CDR1 SGHAT and CDR2 FQNNGV come from the germline V gene. The CDR3 length is 15 residues. Trimming removed 4 bases from V and 4 bases from J; junction bases left unmatched: 7. The CDR3 DNA follows: TGTGCCAGCAGCTCGATTACAGGGGGCGCAGAGACCCAGTACTTC. Protein: CASSSITGGAETQYF.

This chain uses TRBV9 with TRBJ1-1; a possible D gene is TRBD1 (5 bases). V lost 0 bases and J lost 6, with 12 bases in between. Looked up from germline, CDR1 is SGDLS and CDR2 is YYNGEE. The CDR3 has 14 amino acids. The CDR3 region is CASSVAGQGAEAFF. In DNA, the CDR3 is TGTGCCAGCAGCGTAGCAGGGCAGGGCGCTGAAGCTTTCTTT.

The chain uses TRBV27 and TRBJ2-7, with 9 positions matching TRBD1. Germline CDR1 and CDR2: MNHEY and SMNVEV (reference sequence). Losses at the gene ends were 1 base for V and 5 bases for J; bases not matched to a gene: 12. This CDR3 is 17 amino acids long. CDR3 DNA sequence: TGTGCCAGCAGTTTATTCCCCTCCGGGACAGGGCTCCACGAGCAGTACTTC. Its protein is CASSLFPSGTGLHEQYF.

The genes are TRBV25-1 and TRBJ2-5; TRBD2 might be the D (7 bases). This CDR3 region has 15 residues. Trimming took 1 base from V and 5 from J, leaving 14 bases between them. Germline values: CDR1 MGHDK, CDR2 SYGVNS. The CDR3 is CASSELIGGPETQYF. CDR3 nucleotides: TGTGCCAGCAGTGAATTGATCGGGGGGCCGGAGACCCAGTACTTC.

The chain uses TRBV19 and TRBJ1-5; TRBD1 matches 8 bases. V lost 5 bases, J lost 6 bases, and 3 bases stayed unmatched. The CDR3 is 13 amino acids. The germline V gene has CDR1 LNHDA and CDR2 SQIVND (reference sequence). In DNA, the CDR3 is TGTGCCAGTAGTTTCAGGGGGCGTCAGCCCCAGCATTTT. This gives the protein CASSFRGRQPQHF.

The rearrangement joins TRBV6-1 to TRBJ1-5; D gene uncertain. V lost 2 bases to trimming and J lost 3 bases, with 8 bases between them. CDR3 length: 14 amino acids. Looked up from germline, CDR1 is MNHNS and CDR2 is SASEGT. CDR3 amino acids: CASSETPDNQPQHF. The CDR3 DNA follows: TGTGCCAGCAGTGAAACGCCAGACAATCAGCCCCAGCATTTT.

CDR3 sequence reads: CSVEVSGIHHNEQFF. The CDR3 DNA sequence: TGCAGCGTTGAGGTGTCCGGGATCCACCACAATGAGCAGTTCTTC. This sequence joins TRBV29-1 and TRBJ2-1, with TRBD2 as a possible D gene (5 bases). Germline-derived CDR1 and CDR2 are SQVTM and ANQGSEA. The CDR3 spans 15 residues. V lost 3 bases, J lost 5 bases, and 17 bases lay in between.

This chain's CDR3 is CASSGLPPGQGGPHYGYTF. CDR3 coding DNA: TGTGCCAGCAGTGGCCTGCCCCCGGGACAGGGGGGCCCTCACTATGGCTACACCTTC. This chain uses TRBV6-1 with TRBJ1-2; 11 bases align to TRBD1. The trim removed 4 bases at V and 3 bases at J, leaving 16 bases unmatched. The CDR3 spans 19 residues. Germline V CDR1 and CDR2: MNHNS, SASEGT.

V usage is TRBV7-9 and J usage is TRBJ2-3; D is ambiguous. The germline gives CDR1 SEHNR, CDR2 FQNEAQ (reference sequence). The CDR3 totals 13 residues. V was shortened by 5 bases and J by 0 bases, with 6 bases between the two germline ends. The CDR3 DNA reads as TGTGCCAGCAGCCTCCCTAGCACAGATACGCAGTATTTT. Amino acid sequence: CASSLPSTDTQYF.

CDR3 loop: CASSPTALAKNIQYF. The CDR3 DNA reads TGTGCCAGCAGCCCGACAGCTCTAGCCAAAAACATTCAGTACTTC. The chain couples TRBV7-2 to TRBJ2-4; a possible D gene is TRBD1 (5 bases). The V gene's germline CDR1 is SGHTA and CDR2 FQGNSA. This CDR3 is 15 amino acids long. V dropped 5 bases and J dropped 0 bases, with 11 bases sitting between them.

The chain recombines TRBV6-1 with TRBJ1-5; 11 bases are shared with TRBD1. This CDR3 has 16 residues. J gave up 7 bases and V 4 bases, and 9 bases lay outside the gene matches. CDR1 and CDR2 from the germline V gene are MNHNS and SASEGT. This chain's CDR3 is CASSVGEGTGGQPQHF. The DNA of the CDR3 is TGTGCCAGCAGTGTGGGAGAAGGGACAGGGGGACAGCCCCAGCATTTT.

J is TRBJ2-1 and V is TRBV6-5, with TRBD1 matching over 12 bases. V was pared by 4 bases and J by 9 bases, with 7 bases of the junction left unmatched. CDR1 is MNHEY, CDR2 SVGAGI, per germline. CDR3 size: 15 residues. The CDR3 bases are TGTGCCAGCAGTTTGCTGGGACAGGGGGCGCTTGAGCAGTTCTTC. It translates to CASSLLGQGALEQFF.

This chain joins TRBV10-2 and TRBJ2-3; 10 nucleotides agree with TRBD2. The CDR3 runs to 18 residues. Germline V gives CDR1 WSHSY, CDR2 SAAADI. Trimming removed 4 bases from V and 6 bases from J; junction bases left unmatched: 16. The CDR3 sequence: CASSGDWKAGGPGDTQYF. CDR3 nucleotide sequence: TGCGCCAGCAGTGGGGACTGGAAAGCGGGGGGGCCGGGGGATACGCAGTATTTT.

This clone appeared a single time. The chain employs TRBV14 and TRBJ2-1, with D perhaps TRBD1 (6 bases). The V gene lost 1 base and the J gene lost 8 bases, with 12 bases spanning the gap. Germline V lookup: CDR1 SGHDN, CDR2 FVKESK. This CDR3 contains 14 residues. CDR3 protein: CASSQGNRDHEQFF. The CDR3 DNA reads as TGTGCCAGCAGCCAAGGGAACAGGGACCATGAGCAGTTCTTC.

As to this clone: Additional DNA sequences in this sample encode the identical CDR3. This sequence joins TRBV10-3 and TRBJ2-3; TRBD2 might be the D (6 bases). This CDR3 contains 15 residues. V dropped 0 bases and J dropped 0 bases, with 7 bases sitting between them. Germline V gene data show CDR1 as ENHRY and CDR2 as SYGVKD. CDR3: CAISESGGSTDTQYF. Written as DNA, the CDR3 is TGTGCCATCAGTGAGTCGGGGGGAAGCACAGATACGCAGTATTTT.

This CDR3 is CASSSPGLADEQYF. In DNA, the CDR3 is TGTGCCAGCAGTTCCCCGGGACTAGCCGACGAGCAGTACTTC. This chain uses TRBV28 with TRBJ2-7; 9 bases are a match to TRBD2. CDR1 MDHEN and CDR2 SYDVKM come from the germline V gene. The V and J ends lost 4 bases and 5 bases, in that order; junction bases with no gene match: 6. The CDR3 spans 14 residues. Full variable domain (remainder filled in from reference TRBV28 and TRBJ2-7): DVKVTQSSRYLVKRTGEKVFLECVQDMDHENMFWYRQDPGLGLRLIYFSYDVKMKEKGDIPEGYSVSREKKERFSLILESASTNQTSMYLCASSSPGLADEQYFGPGTRLTVT.

This clone was detected once. V gene TRBV5-4 combines with J gene TRBJ2-1; 13 bases line up with TRBD2. V trimming: 5 bases; J trimming: 1 base; junction bases outside the gene matches: 3. Per germline, CDR1 SGHNT and CDR2 YYREEE (reference sequence). This CDR3 is 16 amino acids long. The CDR3 DNA is TGTGCCAGCAGTGGGACTAGCGGGGTATCCTACAATGAGCAGTTCTTC. Translating gives CASSGTSGVSYNEQFF. Together with reference TRBV5-4 and TRBJ2-1, the CDR3 gives the full variable domain: ETGVTQSPTHLIKTRGQQVTLRCSSQSGHNTVSWYQQALGQGPQFIFQYYREEENGRGNFPPRFSGLQFPNYSSELNVNALELDDSALYLCASSGTSGVSYNEQFFGPGTRLTVL.